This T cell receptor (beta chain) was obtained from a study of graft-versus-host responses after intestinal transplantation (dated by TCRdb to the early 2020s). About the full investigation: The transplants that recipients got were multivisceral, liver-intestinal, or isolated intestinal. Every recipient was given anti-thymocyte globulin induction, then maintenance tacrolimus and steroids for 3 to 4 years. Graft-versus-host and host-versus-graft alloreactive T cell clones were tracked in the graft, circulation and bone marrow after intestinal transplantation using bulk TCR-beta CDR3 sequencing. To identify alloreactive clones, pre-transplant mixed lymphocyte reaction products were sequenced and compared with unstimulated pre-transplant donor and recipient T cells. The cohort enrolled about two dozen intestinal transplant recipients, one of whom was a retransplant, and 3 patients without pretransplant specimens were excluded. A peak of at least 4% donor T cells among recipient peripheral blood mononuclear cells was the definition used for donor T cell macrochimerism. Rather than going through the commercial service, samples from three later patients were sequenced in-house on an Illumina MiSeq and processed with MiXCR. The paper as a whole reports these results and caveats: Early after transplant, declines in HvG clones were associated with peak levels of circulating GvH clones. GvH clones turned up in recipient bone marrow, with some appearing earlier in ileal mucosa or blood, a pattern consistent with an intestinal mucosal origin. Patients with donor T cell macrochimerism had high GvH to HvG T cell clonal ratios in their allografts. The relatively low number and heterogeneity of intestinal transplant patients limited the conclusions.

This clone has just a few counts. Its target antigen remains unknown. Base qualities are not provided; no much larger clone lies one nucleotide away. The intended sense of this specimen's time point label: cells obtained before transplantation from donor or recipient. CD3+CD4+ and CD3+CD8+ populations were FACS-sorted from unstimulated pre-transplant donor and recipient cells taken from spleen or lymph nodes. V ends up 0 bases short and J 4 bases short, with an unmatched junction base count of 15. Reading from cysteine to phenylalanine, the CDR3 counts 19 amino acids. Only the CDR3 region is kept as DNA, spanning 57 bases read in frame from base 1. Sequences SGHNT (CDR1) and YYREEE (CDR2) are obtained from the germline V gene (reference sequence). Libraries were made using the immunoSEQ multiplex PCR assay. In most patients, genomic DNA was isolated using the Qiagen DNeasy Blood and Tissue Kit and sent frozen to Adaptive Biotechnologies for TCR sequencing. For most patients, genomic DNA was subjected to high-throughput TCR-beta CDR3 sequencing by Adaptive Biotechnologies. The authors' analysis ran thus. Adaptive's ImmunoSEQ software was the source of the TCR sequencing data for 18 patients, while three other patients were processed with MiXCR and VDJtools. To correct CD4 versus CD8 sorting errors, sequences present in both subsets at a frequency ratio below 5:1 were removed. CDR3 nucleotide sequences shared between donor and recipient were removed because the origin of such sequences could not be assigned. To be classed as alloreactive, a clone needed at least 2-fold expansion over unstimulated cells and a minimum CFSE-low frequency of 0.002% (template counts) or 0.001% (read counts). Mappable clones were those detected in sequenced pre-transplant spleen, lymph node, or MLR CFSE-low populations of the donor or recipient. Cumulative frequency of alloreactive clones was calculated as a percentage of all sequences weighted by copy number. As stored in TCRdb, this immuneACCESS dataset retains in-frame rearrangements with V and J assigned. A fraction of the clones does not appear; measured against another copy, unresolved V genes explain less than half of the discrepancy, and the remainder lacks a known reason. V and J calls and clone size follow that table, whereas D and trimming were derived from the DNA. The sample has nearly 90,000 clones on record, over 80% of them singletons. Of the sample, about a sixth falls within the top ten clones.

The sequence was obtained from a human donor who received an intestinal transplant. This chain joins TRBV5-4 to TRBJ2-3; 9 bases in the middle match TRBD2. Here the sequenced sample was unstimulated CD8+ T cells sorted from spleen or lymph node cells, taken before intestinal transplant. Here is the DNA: TGTGCCAGCAGCTTGGAACACCGAGGCGGGGGGGGCTCCGCAGATACGCAGTATTTT. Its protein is CASSLEHRGGGGSADTQYF. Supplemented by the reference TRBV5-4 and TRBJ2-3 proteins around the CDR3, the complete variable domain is ETGVTQSPTHLIKTRGQQVTLRCSSQSGHNTVSWYQQALGQGPQFIFQYYREEENGRGNFPPRFSGLQFPNYSSELNVNALELDDSALYLCASSLEHRGGGGSADTQYFGPGTRLTVL.